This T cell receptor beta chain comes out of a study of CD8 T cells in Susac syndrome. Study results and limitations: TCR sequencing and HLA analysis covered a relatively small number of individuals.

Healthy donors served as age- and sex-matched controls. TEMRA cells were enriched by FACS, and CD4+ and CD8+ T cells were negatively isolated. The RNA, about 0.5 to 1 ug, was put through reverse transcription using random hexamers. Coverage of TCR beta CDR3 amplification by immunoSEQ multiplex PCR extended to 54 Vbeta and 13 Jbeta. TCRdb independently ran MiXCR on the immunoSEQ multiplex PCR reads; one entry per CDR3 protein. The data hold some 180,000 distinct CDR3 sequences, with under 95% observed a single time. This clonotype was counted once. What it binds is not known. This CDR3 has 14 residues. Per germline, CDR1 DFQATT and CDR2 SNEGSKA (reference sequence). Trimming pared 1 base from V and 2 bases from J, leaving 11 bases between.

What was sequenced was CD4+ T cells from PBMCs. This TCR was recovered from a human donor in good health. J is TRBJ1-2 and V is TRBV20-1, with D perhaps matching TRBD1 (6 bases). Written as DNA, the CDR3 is TGCAGTGCTAGAGTGGGGGCAGGGAACTATGGCTACACCTTC. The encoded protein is CSARVGAGNYGYTF.